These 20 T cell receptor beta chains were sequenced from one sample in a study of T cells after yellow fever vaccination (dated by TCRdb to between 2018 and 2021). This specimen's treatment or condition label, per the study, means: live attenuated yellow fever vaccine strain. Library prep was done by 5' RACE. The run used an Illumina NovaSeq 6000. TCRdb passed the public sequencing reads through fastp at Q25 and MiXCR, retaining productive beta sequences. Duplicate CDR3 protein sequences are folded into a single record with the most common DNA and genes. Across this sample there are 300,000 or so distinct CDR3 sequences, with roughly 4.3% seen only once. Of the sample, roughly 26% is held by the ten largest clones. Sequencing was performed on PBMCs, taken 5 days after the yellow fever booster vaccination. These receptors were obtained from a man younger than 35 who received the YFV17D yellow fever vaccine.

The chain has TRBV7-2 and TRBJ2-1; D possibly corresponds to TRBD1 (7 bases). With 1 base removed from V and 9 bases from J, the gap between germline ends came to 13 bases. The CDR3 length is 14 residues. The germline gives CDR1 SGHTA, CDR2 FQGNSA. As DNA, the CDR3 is TGTGCCAGCAGCTTAGGTATTCAGGGGGGTGAGCAGTTCTTC. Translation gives CASSLGIQGGEQFF.

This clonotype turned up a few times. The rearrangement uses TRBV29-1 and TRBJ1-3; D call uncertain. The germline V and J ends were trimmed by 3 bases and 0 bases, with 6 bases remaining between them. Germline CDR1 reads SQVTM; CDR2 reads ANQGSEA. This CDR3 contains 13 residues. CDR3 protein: CSVEGRSGNTIYF. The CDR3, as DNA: TGCAGCGTTGAGGGCCGCTCTGGAAACACCATATATTTT.

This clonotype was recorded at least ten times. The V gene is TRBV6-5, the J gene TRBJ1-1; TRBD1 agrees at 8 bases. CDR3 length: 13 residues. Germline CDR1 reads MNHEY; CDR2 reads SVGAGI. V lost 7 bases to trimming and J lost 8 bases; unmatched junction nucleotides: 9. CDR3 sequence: CASTPRQGKEAFF. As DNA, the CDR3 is TGTGCCAGCACTCCCAGACAGGGGAAGGAAGCTTTCTTT.

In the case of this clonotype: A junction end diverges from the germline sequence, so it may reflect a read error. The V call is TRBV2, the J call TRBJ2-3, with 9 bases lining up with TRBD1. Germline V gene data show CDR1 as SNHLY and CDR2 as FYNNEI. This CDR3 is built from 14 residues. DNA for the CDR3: TGTGCCAGCACACAGGGGGCTAGCACAGATACGCTGTATTTT. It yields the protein CASTQGASTDTLYF.

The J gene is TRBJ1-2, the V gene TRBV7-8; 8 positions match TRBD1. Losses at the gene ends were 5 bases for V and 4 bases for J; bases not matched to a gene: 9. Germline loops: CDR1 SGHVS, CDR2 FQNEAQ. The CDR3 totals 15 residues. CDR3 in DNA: TGTGCCAGCAGCCCCGACAGGGGCGATATCTATGGCTACACCTTC. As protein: CASSPDRGDIYGYTF.

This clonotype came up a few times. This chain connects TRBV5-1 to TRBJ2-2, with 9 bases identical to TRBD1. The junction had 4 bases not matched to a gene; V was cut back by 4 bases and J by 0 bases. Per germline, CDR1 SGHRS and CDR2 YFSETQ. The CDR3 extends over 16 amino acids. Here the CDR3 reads CASSPWDRANTGELFF. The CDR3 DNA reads TGCGCCAGCAGCCCCTGGGACAGGGCGAACACCGGGGAGCTGTTTTTT. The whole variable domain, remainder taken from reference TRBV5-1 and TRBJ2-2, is KAGVTQTPRYLIKTRGQQVTLSCSPISGHRSVSWYQQTPGQGLQFLFEYFSETQRNKGNFPGRFSGRQFSNSRSEMNVSTLELGDSALYLCASSPWDRANTGELFFGEGSRLTVL.

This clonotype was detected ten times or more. CDR3 bases: TGTGCCAGCAGCTTAGAGTGGCGGGGGAGCCAATCAGGGCAGTTCTTC. Its translation: CASSLEWRGSQSGQFF. V gene TRBV7-9 combines with J gene TRBJ2-1, with TRBD2 matching over 7 bases. CDR1 and CDR2 (germline): SEHNR, FQNEAQ (reference sequence). The CDR3 runs to 16 residues. V shed 1 base, J shed 12 bases, and the junction held 15 bases outside the gene matches.

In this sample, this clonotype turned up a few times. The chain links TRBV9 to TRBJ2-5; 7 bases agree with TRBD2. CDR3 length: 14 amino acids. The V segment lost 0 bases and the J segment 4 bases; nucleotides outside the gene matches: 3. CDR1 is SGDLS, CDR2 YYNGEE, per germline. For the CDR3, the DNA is TGTGCCAGCAGCGTAGCGGGGAGGGTAGAGACCCAGTACTTC. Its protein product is CASSVAGRVETQYF.

CDR3 sequence (DNA): TGCGCCAGCAGCTTGCGGGGACAGGATAATTCACCCCTCCACTTT. Its translation is CASSLRGQDNSPLHF. This chain connects TRBV5-1 to TRBJ1-6; the match to TRBD1 covers 8 bases. V trimming: 1 base; J trimming: 5 bases; junction bases outside the gene matches: 2. This CDR3 has 15 amino acids. From germline, CDR1 is SGHRS and CDR2 YFSETQ.

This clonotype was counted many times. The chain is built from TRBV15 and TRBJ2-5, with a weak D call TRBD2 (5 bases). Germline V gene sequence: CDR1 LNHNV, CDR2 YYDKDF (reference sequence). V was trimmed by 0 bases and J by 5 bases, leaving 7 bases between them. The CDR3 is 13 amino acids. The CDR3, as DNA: TGTGCCACCAGCAGAGATTGGAGGGAGACCCAGTACTTC. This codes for CATSRDWRETQYF.

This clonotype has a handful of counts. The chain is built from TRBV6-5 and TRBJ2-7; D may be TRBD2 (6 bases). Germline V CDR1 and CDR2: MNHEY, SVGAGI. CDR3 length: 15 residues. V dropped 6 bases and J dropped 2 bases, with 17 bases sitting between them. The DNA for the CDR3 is TGTGCCAGCAGCCCCTACGTGGGGGGAGCCTACGAGCAGTACTTC. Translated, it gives CASSPYVGGAYEQYF.

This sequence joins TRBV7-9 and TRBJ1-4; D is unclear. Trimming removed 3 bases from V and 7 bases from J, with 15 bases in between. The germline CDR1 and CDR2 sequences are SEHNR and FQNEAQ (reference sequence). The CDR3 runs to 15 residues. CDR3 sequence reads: CASSFSPKGSEKLFF. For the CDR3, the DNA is TGTGCCAGCAGCTTCTCCCCCAAAGGGAGTGAAAAACTGTTTTTT.

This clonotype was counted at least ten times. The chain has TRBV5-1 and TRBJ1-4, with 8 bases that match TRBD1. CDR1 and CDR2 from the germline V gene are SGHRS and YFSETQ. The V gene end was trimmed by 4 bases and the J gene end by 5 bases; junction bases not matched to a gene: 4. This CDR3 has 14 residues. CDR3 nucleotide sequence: TGCGCCAGCAGCGGGGGGGACAGGAATGAAAAACTGTTTTTT. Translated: CASSGGDRNEKLFF.

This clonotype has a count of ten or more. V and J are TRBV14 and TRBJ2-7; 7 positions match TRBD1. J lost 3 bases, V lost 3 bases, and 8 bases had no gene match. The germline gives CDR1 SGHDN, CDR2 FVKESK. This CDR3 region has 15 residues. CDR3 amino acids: CASSQLNRGNYEQYF. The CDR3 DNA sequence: TGTGCCAGCAGCCAGCTCAACAGGGGTAACTACGAGCAGTACTTC.

The CDR3 spells CASSGDRESPLHF. CDR3 DNA sequence: TGTGCCAGCTCCGGGGACAGGGAATCACCCCTCCACTTT. The gene calls are TRBV18 and TRBJ1-6; TRBD1 matches at 9 bases. The V gene end was trimmed by 6 bases and the J gene end by 10 bases; junction bases not matched to a gene: 4. CDR1 and CDR2 (germline): KGHSH, LQKENI. This CDR3 is 13 amino acids long.

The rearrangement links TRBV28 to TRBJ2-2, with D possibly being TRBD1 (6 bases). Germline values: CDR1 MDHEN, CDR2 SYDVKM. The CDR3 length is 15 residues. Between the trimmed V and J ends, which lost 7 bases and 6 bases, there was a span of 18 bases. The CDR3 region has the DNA TGTGCCAGCACAACCTCTACAGGGCGGGCCGGGGAGCTGTTTTTT. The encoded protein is CASTTSTGRAGELFF.

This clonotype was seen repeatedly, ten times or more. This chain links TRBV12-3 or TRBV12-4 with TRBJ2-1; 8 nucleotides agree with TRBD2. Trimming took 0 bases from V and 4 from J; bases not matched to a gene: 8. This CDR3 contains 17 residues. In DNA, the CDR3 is TGTGCCAGCAGTTTAGCGGGCGAAGCGGGGGCATACAATGAGCAGTTCTTC. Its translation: CASSLAGEAGAYNEQFF.

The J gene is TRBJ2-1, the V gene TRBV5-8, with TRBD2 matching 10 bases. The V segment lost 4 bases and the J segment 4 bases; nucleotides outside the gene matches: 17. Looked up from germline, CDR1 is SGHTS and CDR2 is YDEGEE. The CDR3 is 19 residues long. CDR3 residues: CASSPVRGELAGTYNEQFF. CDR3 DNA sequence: TGTGCCAGCAGCCCTGTACGGGGGGAACTAGCGGGGACTTACAATGAGCAGTTCTTC.

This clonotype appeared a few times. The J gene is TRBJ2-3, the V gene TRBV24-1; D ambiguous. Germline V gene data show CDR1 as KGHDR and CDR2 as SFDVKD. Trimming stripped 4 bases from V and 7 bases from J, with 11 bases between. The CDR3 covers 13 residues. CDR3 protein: CATSEDARNTQYF. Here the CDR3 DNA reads TGTGCCACCAGTGAGGACGCCAGAAATACGCAGTATTTT.

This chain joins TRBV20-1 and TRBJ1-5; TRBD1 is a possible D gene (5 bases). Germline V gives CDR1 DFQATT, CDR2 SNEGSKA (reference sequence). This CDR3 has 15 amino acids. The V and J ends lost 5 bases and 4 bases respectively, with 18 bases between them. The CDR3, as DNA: TGCAGTGCTCCCGAGGGAGGGACCCTTAATCAGCCCCAGCATTTT. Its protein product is CSAPEGGTLNQPQHF.